Shown below are 20 T cell receptor beta chains from a single sample sequenced in a study of CD8+ T cells in alopecia areata. Extraction and reverse transcription of RNA yielded cDNA as the sequencing template. TCRdb's table, derived via immunoSEQ multiplex PCR, lists solely in-frame clones and lacks some. Here the sample spans about 150,000 clones, 40% to 60% being singletons. The input for sequencing was CD8+ T cells sorted from blood, taken at week 0. These TCRs come from a human donor with alopecia areata.

This clone was detected only once. The rearrangement links TRBV10-2 to TRBJ2-2, with D perhaps matching TRBD1 (5 bases). Trimming cost V 6 bases and J 1 base, with 9 bases left between them. The germline V gene encodes CDR1 WSHSY and CDR2 SAAADI. This CDR3 contains 14 residues. CDR3 DNA sequence: TGCGCCAGCAGGATTGACAGGAACACCGGGGAGCTGTTTTTT. Protein product: CASRIDRNTGELFF.

This sequence joins TRBV27 and TRBJ1-6; TRBD1 matches 8 bases. This CDR3 spans 14 amino acids. Germline CDR1 MNHEY, CDR2 SMNVEV (reference sequence). V was clipped by 8 bases and J by 6 bases; unmatched bases: 6. Written as DNA, the CDR3 is TGTGCCAGCGAAAGGGACAGGATTAATTCACCCCTCCACTTT. This encodes CASERDRINSPLHF.

This clone was found a few times. V is TRBV7-9 and J is TRBJ1-1, with a weak D call TRBD1 (5 bases). Trimming shortened V by 4 bases and J by 8 bases, and 8 bases separated the two germline ends. Germline V gene data show CDR1 as SEHNR and CDR2 as FQNEAQ (reference sequence). The CDR3 is made up of 11 amino acids. Written as DNA, the CDR3 is TGTGCCAGCAGCTACGACAGAGAAGCTTTCTTT. It encodes CASSYDREAFF.

This clone was counted between two and nine times. This sequence joins TRBV7-6 and TRBJ2-3; 7 bases are a match to TRBD2. The germline gives CDR1 SGHVS, CDR2 FNYEAQ. The V segment lost 5 bases and the J segment 0 bases; nucleotides outside the gene matches: 11. The CDR3 extends over 17 amino acids. The CDR3 DNA reads as TGTGCCAGCAGCCCAGGACTAGTCCCGTTAAGCACAGATACGCAGTATTTT. Its translation is CASSPGLVPLSTDTQYF. Full variable domain (missing parts from reference TRBV7-6 and TRBJ2-3): GAGVSQSPRYKVTKRGQDVALRCDPISGHVSLYWYRQALGQGPEFLTYFNYEAQQDKSGLPNDRFSAERPEGSISTLTIQRTEQRDSAMYRCASSPGLVPLSTDTQYFGPGTRLTVL.

V is TRBV18 and J is TRBJ1-1; 7 bases are a match to TRBD1. Germline loops: CDR1 KGHSH, CDR2 LQKENI. The J segment lost 1 base and the V segment lost 3 bases, leaving 5 bases of the junction unmatched. This CDR3 contains 15 residues. The CDR3 bases are TGTGCCAGCTCACCCCGGGACAGACCGAACACTGAAGCTTTCTTT. As protein: CASSPRDRPNTEAFF.

This clone showed up just a few times. This rearrangement joins TRBV23-1 to TRBJ2-1; D gene unclear. TRBV23-1 is annotated as an ORF whose role is uncertain. Trimming left V 2 bases short and J 5 bases short, with 19 bases between. CDR3 size: 17 residues. The chain's CDR3 is CASSQPPGLPTHNEQFF. CDR3 in DNA: TGCGCCAGCAGTCAACCCCCCGGGCTTCCCACTCACAATGAGCAGTTCTTC.

This clone showed up just a few times. This chain joins TRBV20-1 and TRBJ1-2; the D is unclear. The length of the CDR3 is 10 residues. Germline CDR1 reads DFQATT; CDR2 reads SNEGSKA (reference sequence). V lost 2 bases, J lost 11 bases, and 9 bases lay in between. CDR3 in DNA: TGCAGTGCTAGACAGGTCGAATACACCTTC. Its translation: CSARQVEYTF.

This chain joins TRBV30 and TRBJ1-5, with D hard to call. This CDR3 is 13 amino acids long. V was trimmed by 1 base and J by 1 base, leaving 5 bases between them. From germline, CDR1 is GTSNPN and CDR2 SVGIG (reference sequence). The CDR3 here is CAWSETSNQPQHF. In nucleotides, the CDR3 is TGTGCCTGGAGTGAAACGAGCAATCAGCCCCAGCATTTT.

This clone was counted only a few times. The chain employs TRBV7-8 and TRBJ2-3; a possible D gene is TRBD1 (6 bases). V lost 2 bases and J lost 4, with 19 bases in between. The germline V gene has CDR1 SGHVS and CDR2 FQNEAQ. The CDR3 sequence is 17 residues long. CDR3 coding DNA: TGTGCCAGCAGCTTAAGAAGACAGGCATTAGGTCCAGATACGCAGTATTTT. It yields the protein CASSLRRQALGPDTQYF.

This CDR3 reads CASSDALGDSPNEQFF. The DNA for the CDR3 is TGTGCCAGCAGTGATGCGCTGGGAGATTCACCCAATGAGCAGTTCTTC. The gene calls are TRBV2 and TRBJ2-1, with D possibly being TRBD2 (5 bases). This CDR3 contains 16 residues. Deletions cut 3 bases from V and 6 bases from J, with 18 bases between. Germline V gene sequence: CDR1 SNHLY, CDR2 FYNNEI.

DNA for the CDR3: TGTGCCAGCAGTAAAGGGGGTCAGCCCCAGCATTTT. This translates into CASSKGGQPQHF. V usage is TRBV27 and J usage is TRBJ1-5, with TRBD1 as a possible D gene (6 bases). CDR1 and CDR2 (germline): MNHEY, SMNVEV (reference sequence). V was pared by 5 bases and J by 6 bases, with 8 bases between. The CDR3 consists of 12 residues.

The chain is built from TRBV19 and TRBJ1-1; unclear D gene. The CDR3 covers 9 residues. From germline, CDR1 is LNHDA and CDR2 SQIVND (reference sequence). Trimming shortened V by 8 bases and J by 5 bases, and 3 bases separated the two germline ends. The DNA of the CDR3 is TGTGCCAGTGGGACTGAAGCTTTCTTT. Protein sequence: CASGTEAFF.

This rearrangement joins TRBV19 to TRBJ2-3; 9 bases are a match to TRBD2. The V segment lost 8 bases and the J segment 2 bases; nucleotides outside the gene matches: 8. This CDR3 region has 15 residues. Per germline, CDR1 LNHDA and CDR2 SQIVND (reference sequence). In DNA form, the CDR3 reads TGTGCCAGTTCTAGCGGGGTCCCTTTCACAGATACGCAGTATTTT. Translated: CASSSGVPFTDTQYF.

The chain recombines TRBV10-3 with TRBJ2-1; maybe TRBD1 (6 bases). The CDR3 has 15 residues. The germline gives CDR1 ENHRY, CDR2 SYGVKD. Trimming stripped 7 bases from V and 3 bases from J, with 16 bases between. In DNA, the CDR3 is TGTGCCATCAACCCATCCCCGGACAGCTACAATGAGCAGTTCTTC. Protein sequence: CAINPSPDSYNEQFF.

The V call is TRBV29-1, the J call TRBJ1-1; TRBD1 agrees at 7 bases. This CDR3 comprises 13 residues. V was pared by 6 bases and J by 0 bases, with 4 bases of the junction left unmatched. Germline V gene lookup returns CDR1 SQVTM and CDR2 ANQGSEA. CDR3 region: CSVRDSLNTEAFF. In DNA, the CDR3 is TGCAGCGTACGGGACAGTTTGAACACTGAAGCTTTCTTT. The whole variable domain, filled in from reference TRBV29-1 and TRBJ1-1, reads SAVISQKPSRDICQRGTSLTIQCQVDSQVTMMFWYRQQPGQSLTLIATANQGSEATYESGFVIDKFPISRPNLTFSTLTVSNMSPEDSSIYLCSVRDSLNTEAFFGQGTRLTVV.

This clone has only one observation. The rearrangement uses TRBV20-1 and TRBJ1-1; 8 bases match TRBD1. Germline V CDR1 and CDR2: DFQATT, SNEGSKA (reference sequence). CDR3 size: 11 residues. After removal of 7 bases from V and 5 bases from J, the junction contained 3 bases not matched to a gene. The CDR3 bases are TGCAGTGTTGACAGGGGAACTGAAGCTTTCTTT. The encoded protein is CSVDRGTEAFF.

This clone was observed a handful of times. The chain links TRBV11-2 to TRBJ2-2; D gene uncertain. V was trimmed by 1 base and J by 9 bases, leaving 6 bases between them. CDR1 and CDR2 (germline): SGHAT, FQNNGV. The CDR3 contains 12 residues. The CDR3 reads CASSLVGRELFF. CDR3 bases: TGTGCCAGCAGCTTAGTGGGCAGGGAGCTGTTTTTT. Drawing the rest from reference TRBV11-2 and TRBJ2-2, the complete variable domain is EAGVAQSPRYKIIEKRQSVAFWCNPISGHATLYWYQQILGQGPKLLIQFQNNGVVDDSQLPKDRFSAERLKGVDSTLKIQPAKLEDSAVYLCASSLVGRELFFGEGSRLTVL.

The J gene is TRBJ2-7, the V gene TRBV27; D assignment may be TRBD1 or TRBD2 (5 bases each). V was trimmed by 3 bases and J by 0 bases, leaving 12 bases between them. CDR1 MNHEY and CDR2 SMNVEV come from the germline V gene (reference sequence). This CDR3 has 15 residues. The CDR3 spells CASSFGGRSSYEQYF. The CDR3 DNA reads TGTGCCAGCAGTTTTGGGGGACGGAGCTCCTACGAGCAGTACTTC.

The chain combines TRBV30 with TRBJ2-1; 8 bases fit TRBD2. Germline V gene data show CDR1 as GTSNPN and CDR2 as SVGIG (reference sequence). The trim removed 0 bases at V and 7 bases at J, leaving 5 bases unmatched. CDR3 length equals 14 residues. Written as DNA, the CDR3 is TGTGCCTGGAGTGTATTAGCGGGGCCTAATGAGCAGTTCTTC. This translates into CAWSVLAGPNEQFF.

The V call is TRBV11-2, the J call TRBJ2-7; D remains unclear. This CDR3 region has 12 residues. Per the germline V gene, CDR1 is SGHAT and CDR2 is FQNNGV. V shed 6 bases and J shed 7 bases, with 13 bases lying between them. In DNA, the CDR3 is TGTGCCAGCAGGCGAGGCATCGGTGAGCAGTACTTC. Translating gives CASRRGIGEQYF.